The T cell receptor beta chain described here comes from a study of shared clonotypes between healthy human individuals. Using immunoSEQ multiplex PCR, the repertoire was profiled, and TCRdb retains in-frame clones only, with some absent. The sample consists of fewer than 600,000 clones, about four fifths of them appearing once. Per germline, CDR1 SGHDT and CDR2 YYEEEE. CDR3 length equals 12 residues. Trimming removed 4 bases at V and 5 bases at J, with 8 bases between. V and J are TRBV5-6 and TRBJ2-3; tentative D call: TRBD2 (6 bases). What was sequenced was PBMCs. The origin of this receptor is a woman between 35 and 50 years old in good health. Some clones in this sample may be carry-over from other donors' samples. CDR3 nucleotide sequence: TGTGCCAGCAGCATGGGGGGAGATACGCAGTATTTT. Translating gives CASSMGGDTQYF.